Below are 29 T cell receptor beta chains sequenced from a single sample in a study of beta chain features in type 1 diabetes. cDNA synthesis used the whole RNA isolate, giving expressed TCRB sequences. Measured with immunoSEQ multiplex PCR; TCRdb has only the in-frame clones, and not every one. The table lists 130,000 to 150,000 clones, 48% of them singletons. Sequenced sample: Tregs from blood. The receptors were gathered from a man younger than 35 in good health.

The chain recombines TRBV29-1 with TRBJ2-5; 8 nucleotides agree with TRBD2. This CDR3 spans 13 amino acids. The ends lost 7 bases at V and 9 bases at J; junction bases unmatched: 13. Germline values: CDR1 SQVTM, CDR2 ANQGSEA. The DNA for the CDR3 is TGCAGCGCCGACCGGGGGGGGATAGGGGCCCAGTACTTC. Protein sequence: CSADRGGIGAQYF.

The chain's CDR3 is CASGSGLLHEKLFF. The CDR3 DNA sequence: TGTGCCAGCGGCTCAGGGTTGCTCCATGAAAAACTGTTTTTT. V gene TRBV11-2 combines with J gene TRBJ1-4; D may be TRBD1 (5 bases). Germline values: CDR1 SGHAT, CDR2 FQNNGV. Trimming took 8 bases from V and 6 from J, leaving 16 bases between them. This CDR3 is 14 amino acids long.

Details on this clone: Other DNA sequences in the same sample also yield this CDR3. The chain carries TRBV7-2 and TRBJ2-7; 8 nucleotides align to TRBD2. V dropped 5 bases and J dropped 5; count of bases not matched to a gene: 11. CDR1 is SGHTA, CDR2 FQGNSA, per germline. There are 15 residues in the CDR3. The CDR3 nucleotides are TGTGCCAGCAGCCCCAATGTAGCGGGATTCAACGAGCAGTACTTC. Translating it yields CASSPNVAGFNEQYF.

The V and J genes are TRBV9 and TRBJ2-3; D possibly corresponds to TRBD1 (5 bases). Germline CDR1 reads SGDLS; CDR2 reads YYNGEE. V was trimmed by 1 base and J by 1 base, leaving 10 bases between them. The CDR3 has 15 amino acids. The CDR3 nucleotides are TGTGCCAGCAGCGTAATAGGGGTCGGCACAGATACGCAGTATTTT. This gives the protein CASSVIGVGTDTQYF.

This chain joins TRBV7-3 and TRBJ1-1; tentative D call: TRBD1 (5 bases). The CDR3 extends over 14 amino acids. V was clipped by 0 bases and J by 5 bases, with 10 bases between them. Germline V lookup: CDR1 SGHTA, CDR2 FQGTGA. CDR3 DNA sequence: TGTGCCAGCAGCTTAACGGGGGGTGGTACTGAAGCTTTCTTT. The encoded protein is CASSLTGGGTEAFF.

This clone turned up a few times. The J gene is TRBJ2-7, the V gene TRBV7-9; TRBD2 might be the D (6 bases). Germline V gene lookup returns CDR1 SEHNR and CDR2 FQNEAQ (reference sequence). The germline V and J ends were trimmed by 6 bases and 1 base, with 10 bases remaining between them. The CDR3 is 13 residues long. The CDR3 region is CASRPAGSYEQYF. The CDR3, as DNA: TGTGCCAGCAGACCGGCGGGATCCTACGAGCAGTACTTC.

The V call is TRBV29-1, the J call TRBJ2-1, with D perhaps matching TRBD1 (5 bases). V lost 7 bases to trimming and J lost 7 bases, with 14 bases between them. Germline V gene data show CDR1 as SQVTM and CDR2 as ANQGSEA. This CDR3 has 12 amino acids. The CDR3 bases are TGCAGCGCCGTCCAGGGTGTTAATGAGCAGTTCTTC. Residues: CSAVQGVNEQFF.

This clone has only a few counts. This rearrangement joins TRBV12-2 to TRBJ1-2; the table's TRBD1 call for D was not verified on the DNA. TRBV12-2 is a known pseudogene. CDR3 size: 14 residues. The CDR3 region is CASRLGTDPNGYTF. The CDR3 coding sequence is TGTGCAAGTCGCCTGGGGACAGATCCAAATGGCTACACCTTC.

This chain uses TRBV28 with TRBJ1-2; tentatively, D is TRBD1 (6 bases). The length of the CDR3 is 16 residues. Between the trimmed V and J ends, which lost 4 bases and 4 bases, there was a span of 19 bases. The germline CDR1 and CDR2 sequences are MDHEN and SYDVKM. The CDR3 DNA reads TGTGCCAGCAGTTCTACCACCCCTCAGGGGAGCTATGGCTACACCTTC. Protein sequence: CASSSTTPQGSYGYTF.

The V gene is TRBV6-6, the J gene TRBJ1-1; D remains unclear. CDR3 length: 11 amino acids. Between the trimmed V and J ends, which lost 4 bases and 4 bases, there was a span of 4 bases. The germline CDR1 and CDR2 sequences are MNHNY and SVGAGI (reference sequence). The CDR3 bases are TGTGCCAGCAGTTCTATCACTGAAGCTTTCTTT. This gives the protein CASSSITEAFF.

This clone was detected only a few times. The chain carries TRBV28 and TRBJ1-1; D is uncertain. The germline V gene encodes CDR1 MDHEN and CDR2 SYDVKM. The CDR3 is 13 amino acids. V was clipped by 5 bases and J by 0 bases, with 7 bases between them. The CDR3 sequence: CASSRGMNTEAFF. The DNA for the CDR3 is TGTGCCAGCAGTCGCGGCATGAACACTGAAGCTTTCTTT.

J is TRBJ2-1 and V is TRBV15; 7 bases line up with TRBD2. J lost 9 bases, V lost 6 bases, and 11 bases had no gene match. CDR3 length: 14 amino acids. Germline V gives CDR1 LNHNV, CDR2 YYDKDF (reference sequence). CDR3 sequence reads: CATSKGLPSGEQFF. Written as DNA, the CDR3 is TGTGCCACCAGTAAGGGACTACCCTCCGGTGAGCAGTTCTTC.

The rearrangement uses TRBV10-3 and TRBJ1-2, with TRBD1 matching over 7 bases. The CDR3 runs 14 residues. The trim removed 10 bases at V and 2 bases at J, leaving 10 bases unmatched. Germline V gene sequence: CDR1 ENHRY, CDR2 SYGVKD. The CDR3 spells CATRDRALNYGYTF. Written as DNA, the CDR3 is TGTGCCACCAGAGACAGGGCCCTAAACTATGGCTACACCTTC.

The chain recombines TRBV7-4 with TRBJ2-4; D not certain. From germline, CDR1 is SGHVT and CDR2 SQSDAQ. The V end was cut by 5 bases, the J end by 2 bases, with 7 bases between. The CDR3 runs to 13 residues. CDR3: CASSQNSKNIQYF. For the CDR3, the DNA is TGTGCCAGCAGCCAAAACTCCAAAAACATTCAGTACTTC.

The chain links TRBV4-2 to TRBJ2-7; 9 bases fit TRBD2. Looked up from germline, CDR1 is LGHNA and CDR2 is YNFKEQ. Trimming cost V 0 bases and J 4 bases; bases outside gene matches: 13. This CDR3 is 18 amino acids long. CDR3 DNA sequence: TGTGCCAGCAGCCAAGATCTAGCATTGTGGGGACTAGCATACGAGCAGTACTTC. It specifies CASSQDLALWGLAYEQYF.

This rearrangement joins TRBV28 to TRBJ2-7, with 9 positions matching TRBD2. The junction had 13 bases not matched to a gene; V was cut back by 2 bases and J by 2 bases. The germline V gene has CDR1 MDHEN and CDR2 SYDVKM. There are 18 residues in the CDR3. The CDR3 spells CASSLRPREGPRTYEQYF. The CDR3 DNA reads TGTGCCAGCAGTTTAAGGCCGCGGGAGGGCCCCAGAACCTACGAGCAGTACTTC.

The rearrangement joins TRBV18 to TRBJ2-2, with a tentative D call TRBD1 (6 bases). CDR1 is KGHSH and CDR2 is LQKENI in the germline V gene. V lost 6 bases, J lost 6 bases, and 14 bases lay in between. The CDR3 has 14 amino acids. The CDR3 is CASSAGTISGELFF. CDR3 nucleotides: TGTGCCAGCTCGGCCGGGACAATATCCGGGGAGCTGTTTTTT.

In DNA, the CDR3 is TGCGCCAGCAACAGGGATTTGAACACTGAAGCTTTCTTT. Its protein product is CASNRDLNTEAFF. This chain uses TRBV5-1 with TRBJ1-1; possible D gene TRBD1, 6 bases. The CDR3 is 13 amino acids. Germline-derived CDR1 and CDR2 are SGHRS and YFSETQ. Deletions cut 6 bases from V and 0 bases from J, with 9 bases between. The full variable domain, in which reference TRBV5-1 and TRBJ1-1 provide the parts outside the CDR3, is KAGVTQTPRYLIKTRGQQVTLSCSPISGHRSVSWYQQTPGQGLQFLFEYFSETQRNKGNFPGRFSGRQFSNSRSEMNVSTLELGDSALYLCASNRDLNTEAFFGQGTRLTVV.

This clone appeared a few times. The chain carries TRBV27 and TRBJ2-5; possible D gene TRBD1, 6 bases. V was cut by 5 bases and J by 4 bases, with 14 bases left in between. In germline, CDR1 is MNHEY, CDR2 SMNVEV (reference sequence). CDR3 length: 14 residues. This chain's CDR3 is CASSEMQGRETQYF. DNA of the CDR3: TGTGCCAGCAGTGAAATGCAGGGGAGAGAGACCCAGTACTTC.

This clone was seen more than once but under ten times. The V call is TRBV7-9, the J call TRBJ2-5; 8 bases fit TRBD1. The DNA end favors TRBJ2-7, so the J call may be wrong. This CDR3 spans 14 amino acids. Germline-derived CDR1 and CDR2 are SEHNR and FQNEAQ (reference sequence). For the CDR3, the DNA is TGTGCCAGCAGATTGGGCGGGACAGGCTACGAGCAGTACTTC. As protein: CASRLGGTGYEQYF.

The rearrangement uses TRBV15 and TRBJ2-1, with 14 bases fitting TRBD2. J was trimmed by 10 bases and V by 2 bases; bases with no gene match: 13. The CDR3 contains 18 residues. The germline CDR1 and CDR2 sequences are LNHNV and YYDKDF (reference sequence). DNA for the CDR3: TGTGCCACCAGCAGAAACGTGCCGGGACTAGCGGGAGTTGGCGAGCAGTTCTTC. It encodes CATSRNVPGLAGVGEQFF.

The chain carries TRBV4-3 and TRBJ2-1; tentative D call: TRBD2 (5 bases). V was shortened by 0 bases and J by 0 bases, with 27 bases between the two germline ends. The CDR3 extends over 22 amino acids. Germline CDR1 LGHNA, CDR2 YSLEER. This CDR3 is CASSQDLRGSELVPSSYNEQFF. The CDR3 DNA is TGCGCCAGCAGCCAAGATTTGCGTGGGTCCGAACTAGTCCCCAGCTCCTACAATGAGCAGTTCTTC.

The chain recombines TRBV30 with TRBJ2-7; TRBD1 matches at 9 bases. Germline loops: CDR1 GTSNPN, CDR2 SVGIG (reference sequence). The trim removed 2 bases at V and 3 bases at J, leaving 5 bases unmatched. CDR3 length: 14 residues. The CDR3 sequence: CAWSHGQGSYEQYF. DNA for the CDR3: TGTGCCTGGAGTCATGGACAGGGGAGCTACGAGCAGTACTTC.

The table lists this clone with a few counts. This chain uses TRBV7-2 with TRBJ2-3; 14 bases align to TRBD2. Trimming removed 5 bases from V and 6 bases from J; junction bases left unmatched: 7. Per germline, CDR1 SGHTA and CDR2 FQGNSA. The CDR3 is made up of 16 amino acids. The chain's CDR3 is CASSPGTSGRADTQYF. CDR3 coding DNA: TGTGCCAGCAGCCCCGGGACTAGCGGGAGAGCGGATACGCAGTATTTT.

A few counts support this clone. The chain combines TRBV28 with TRBJ1-5; 8 nucleotides agree with TRBD1. This CDR3 is 15 amino acids long. V lost 6 bases to trimming and J lost 3 bases; unmatched junction nucleotides: 7. Germline values: CDR1 MDHEN, CDR2 SYDVKM. CDR3 bases: TGTGCCAGCAGAAAAGGACAGGGCTACAATCAGCCCCAGCATTTT. It encodes CASRKGQGYNQPQHF.

V and J are TRBV7-9 and TRBJ2-1; 8 bases are shared with TRBD2. Germline-derived CDR1 and CDR2 are SEHNR and FQNEAQ (reference sequence). CDR3 length: 13 residues. After removal of 4 bases from V and 4 bases from J, the junction contained 0 bases not matched to a gene. CDR3 sequence: CASSSGGYNEQFF. The CDR3 nucleotides read TGTGCCAGCAGCTCGGGAGGGTACAATGAGCAGTTCTTC.

The chain is built from TRBV28 and TRBJ1-1; no reliable D call. This CDR3 contains 12 residues. Per germline, CDR1 MDHEN and CDR2 SYDVKM. Trimming removed 5 bases from V and 6 bases from J, with 10 bases in between. Written as DNA, the CDR3 is TGTGCCAGCAGTCATTTAGTTTCTGAAGCTTTCTTT. Protein product: CASSHLVSEAFF. Using reference TRBV28 and TRBJ1-1 for the parts outside the CDR3, the full variable domain is DVKVTQSSRYLVKRTGEKVFLECVQDMDHENMFWYRQDPGLGLRLIYFSYDVKMKEKGDIPEGYSVSREKKERFSLILESASTNQTSMYLCASSHLVSEAFFGQGTRLTVV.

The chain has TRBV5-1 and TRBJ2-7; 7 nucleotides align to TRBD2. Germline V CDR1 and CDR2: SGHRS, YFSETQ. With V trimmed by 2 bases and J by 4 bases, 6 bases remained unmatched. This CDR3 has 14 residues. This chain's CDR3 is CASSLWTSSYEQYF. The CDR3 DNA reads TGCGCCAGCAGCTTATGGACTAGTAGTTACGAGCAGTACTTC.

This rearrangement joins TRBV18 to TRBJ1-3; 9 bases are shared with TRBD1. After removal of 3 bases from V and 4 bases from J, the junction contained 4 bases not matched to a gene. Germline CDR1 reads KGHSH; CDR2 reads LQKENI. The CDR3 runs 15 residues. CDR3 loop: CASSPWTGAGNTIYF. CDR3 nucleotide sequence: TGTGCCAGCTCACCTTGGACAGGGGCCGGAAACACCATATATTTT.